Sequencing of this T cell receptor beta chain was carried out in a study of OX40 agonist ivuxolimab in advanced cancers. Whole-study findings and limits: At doses 0.1 to 3.0 mg/kg, CD4+ and CD8+ clones expanded.

Per the germline V gene, CDR1 is SGHRS and CDR2 is YFSETQ. Losses at the gene ends were 4 bases for V and 5 bases for J; bases not matched to a gene: 8. This CDR3 contains 15 residues. Here immunoSEQ multiplex PCR was the method, and the copy in TCRdb shows in-frame clones only, minus some. The repertoire holds 65,000 to 95,000 clones, with 85% to 95% as singletons. Remarks on this clone: Its antigen is as yet unknown.

The sequence derives from an adult with an advanced solid tumor such as melanoma, head and neck, liver or kidney cancer. This rearrangement joins TRBV5-1 to TRBJ2-3; 9 bases fit TRBD1. The sample was CD4+ or CD8+ T cells sorted from blood, taken in a trial of the OX40 agonist ivuxolimab. CDR3 coding DNA: TGCGCCAGCAGCAACGGGGACAGGGAACAAGATACGCAGTATTTT. Amino acids: CASSNGDREQDTQYF.